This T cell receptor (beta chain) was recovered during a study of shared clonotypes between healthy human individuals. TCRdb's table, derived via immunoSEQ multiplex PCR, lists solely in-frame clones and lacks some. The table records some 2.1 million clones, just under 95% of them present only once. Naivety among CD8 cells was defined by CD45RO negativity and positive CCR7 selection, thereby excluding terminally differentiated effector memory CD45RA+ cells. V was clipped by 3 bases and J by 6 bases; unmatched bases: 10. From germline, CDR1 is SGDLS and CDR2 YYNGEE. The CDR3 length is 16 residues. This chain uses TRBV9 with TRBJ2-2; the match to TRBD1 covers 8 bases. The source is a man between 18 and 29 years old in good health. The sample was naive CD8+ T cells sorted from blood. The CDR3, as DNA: TGTGCCAGCAGCGGATACACAGGGGGTGGATCCGGGGAGCTGTTTTTT. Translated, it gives CASSGYTGGGSGELFF.